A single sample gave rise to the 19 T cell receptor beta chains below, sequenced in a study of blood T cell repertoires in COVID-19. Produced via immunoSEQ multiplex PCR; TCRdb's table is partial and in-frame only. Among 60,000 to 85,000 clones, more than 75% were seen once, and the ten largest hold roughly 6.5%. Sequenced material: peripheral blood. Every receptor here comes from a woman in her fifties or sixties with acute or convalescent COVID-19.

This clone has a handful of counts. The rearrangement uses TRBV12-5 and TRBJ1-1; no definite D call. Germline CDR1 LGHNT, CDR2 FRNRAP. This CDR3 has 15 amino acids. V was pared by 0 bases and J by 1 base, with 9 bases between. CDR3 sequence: CASGLVTAGNTEAFF. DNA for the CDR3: TGTGCTAGTGGTTTGGTAACAGCTGGGAACACTGAAGCTTTCTTT.

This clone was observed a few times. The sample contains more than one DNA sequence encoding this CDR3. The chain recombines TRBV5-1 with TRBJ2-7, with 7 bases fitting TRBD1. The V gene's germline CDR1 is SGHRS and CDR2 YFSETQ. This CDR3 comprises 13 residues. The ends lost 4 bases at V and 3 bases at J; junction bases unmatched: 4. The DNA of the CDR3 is TGCGCCAGCAGCCTCGACAGGGACTACGAGCAGTACTTC. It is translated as CASSLDRDYEQYF.

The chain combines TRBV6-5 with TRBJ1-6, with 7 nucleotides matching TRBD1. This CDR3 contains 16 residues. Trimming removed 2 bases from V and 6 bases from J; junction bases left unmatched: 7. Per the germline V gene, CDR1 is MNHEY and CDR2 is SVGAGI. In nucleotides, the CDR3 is TGTGCCAGCAGTTACCGCACGACAGGGAGTAATTCACCCCTCCACTTT. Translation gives CASSYRTTGSNSPLHF.

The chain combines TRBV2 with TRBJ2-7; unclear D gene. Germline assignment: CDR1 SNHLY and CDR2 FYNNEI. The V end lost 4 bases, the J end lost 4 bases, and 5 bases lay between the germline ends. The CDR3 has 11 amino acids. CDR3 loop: CASSARYEQYF. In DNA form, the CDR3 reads TGTGCCAGCAGTGCCAGATACGAGCAGTACTTC.

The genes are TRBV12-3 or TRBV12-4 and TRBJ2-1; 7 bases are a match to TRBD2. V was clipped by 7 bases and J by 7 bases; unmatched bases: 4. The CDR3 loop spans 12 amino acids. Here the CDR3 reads CASIAGVNEQFF. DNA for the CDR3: TGTGCCAGCATTGCGGGGGTGAATGAGCAGTTCTTC.

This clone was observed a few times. This chain's CDR3 is CASSLGRTLETQYF. DNA for the CDR3: TGTGCCAGCAGCTTAGGGCGGACTTTAGAGACCCAGTACTTC. The chain joins TRBV11-2 to TRBJ2-5; a weak D match, TRBD2 (5 bases). The V gene lost 1 base and the J gene lost 4 bases, with 10 bases spanning the gap. There are 14 residues in the CDR3. From germline, CDR1 is SGHAT and CDR2 FQNNGV. The whole variable domain, remainder taken from reference TRBV11-2 and TRBJ2-5, is EAGVAQSPRYKIIEKRQSVAFWCNPISGHATLYWYQQILGQGPKLLIQFQNNGVVDDSQLPKDRFSAERLKGVDSTLKIQPAKLEDSAVYLCASSLGRTLETQYFGPGTRLLVL.

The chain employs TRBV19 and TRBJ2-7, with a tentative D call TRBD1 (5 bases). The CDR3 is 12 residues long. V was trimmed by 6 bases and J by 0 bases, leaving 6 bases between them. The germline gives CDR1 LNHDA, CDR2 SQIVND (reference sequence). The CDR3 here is CASSDSSYEQYF. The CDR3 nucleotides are TGTGCCAGTAGCGACAGCTCCTACGAGCAGTACTTC.

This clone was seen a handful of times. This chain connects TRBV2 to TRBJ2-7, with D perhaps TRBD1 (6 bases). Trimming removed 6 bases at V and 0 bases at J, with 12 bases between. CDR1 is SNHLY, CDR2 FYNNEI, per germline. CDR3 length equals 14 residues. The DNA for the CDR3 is TGTGCCAGCAGGCCAGGGGCGAGCTCCTACGAGCAGTACTTC. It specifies CASRPGASSYEQYF.

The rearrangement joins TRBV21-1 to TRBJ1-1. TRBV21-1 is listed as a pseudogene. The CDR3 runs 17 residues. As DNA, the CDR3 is TGTGCCAGCAGCAAAGTCGGCGGACTCGAGCTGAACACTGAAGCTTTCTTT. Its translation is CASSKVGGLELNTEAFF.

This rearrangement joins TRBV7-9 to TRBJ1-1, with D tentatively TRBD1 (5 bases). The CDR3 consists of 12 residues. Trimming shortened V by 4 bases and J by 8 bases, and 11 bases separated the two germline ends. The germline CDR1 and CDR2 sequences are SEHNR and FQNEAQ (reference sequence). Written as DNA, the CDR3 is TGTGCCAGCAGCTCCCGCGCAGGGGAAGCTTTCTTT. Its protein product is CASSSRAGEAFF.

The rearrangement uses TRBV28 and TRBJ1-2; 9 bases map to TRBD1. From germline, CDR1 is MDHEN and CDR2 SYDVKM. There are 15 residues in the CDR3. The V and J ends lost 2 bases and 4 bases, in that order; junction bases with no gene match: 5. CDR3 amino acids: CASSLPGQGSYGYTF. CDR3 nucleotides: TGTGCCAGCAGTTTACCGGGACAGGGTTCCTATGGCTACACCTTC.

The CDR3 nucleotides are TGTGCCAGTAAGCCCCTCCTTGGGAGCACTGAAGCTTTCTTT. Protein sequence: CASKPLLGSTEAFF. The V call is TRBV19, the J call TRBJ1-1; D is ambiguous. This CDR3 region has 14 residues. CDR1 and CDR2 from the germline V gene are LNHDA and SQIVND (reference sequence). The V and J ends lost 7 bases and 4 bases respectively, with 16 bases between them. Supplemented by reference TRBV19 and TRBJ1-1, the full variable domain reads DGGITQSPKYLFRKEGQNVTLSCEQNLNHDAMYWYRQDPGQGLRLIYYSQIVNDFQKGDIAEGYSVSREKKESFPLTVTSAQKNPTAFYLCASKPLLGSTEAFFGQGTRLTVV.

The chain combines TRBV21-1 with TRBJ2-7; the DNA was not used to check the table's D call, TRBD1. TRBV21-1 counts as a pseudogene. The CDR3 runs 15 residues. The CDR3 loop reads CASSKGPGNLYEQYF. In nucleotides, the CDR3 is TGTGCCAGCAGCAAAGGGCCAGGGAATCTCTACGAGCAGTACTTC.

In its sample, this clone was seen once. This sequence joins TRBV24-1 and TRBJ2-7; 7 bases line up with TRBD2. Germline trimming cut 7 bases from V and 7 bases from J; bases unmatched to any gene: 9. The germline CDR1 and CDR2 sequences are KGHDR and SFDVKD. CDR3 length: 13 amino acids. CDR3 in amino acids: CATRGGDLREQYF. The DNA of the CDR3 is TGTGCCACCAGGGGGGGGGACTTACGAGAGCAGTACTTC.

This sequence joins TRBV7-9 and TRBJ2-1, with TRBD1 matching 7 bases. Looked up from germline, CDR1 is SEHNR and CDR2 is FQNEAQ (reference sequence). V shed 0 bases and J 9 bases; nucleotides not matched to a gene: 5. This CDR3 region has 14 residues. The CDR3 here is CASSLAQGVGEQFF. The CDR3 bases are TGTGCCAGCAGCTTAGCTCAGGGGGTAGGTGAGCAGTTCTTC. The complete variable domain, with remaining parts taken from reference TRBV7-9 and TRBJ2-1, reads DTGVSQNPRHKITKRGQNVTFRCDPISEHNRLYWYRQTLGQGPEFLTYFQNEAQLEKSRLLSDRFSAERPKGSFSTLEIQRTEQGDSAMYLCASSLAQGVGEQFFGPGTRLTVL.

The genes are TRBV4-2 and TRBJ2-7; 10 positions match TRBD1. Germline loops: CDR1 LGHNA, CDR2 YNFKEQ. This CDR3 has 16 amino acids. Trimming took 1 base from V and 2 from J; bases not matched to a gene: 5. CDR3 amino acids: CASSQGGQGGAYEQYF. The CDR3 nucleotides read TGTGCCAGCAGCCAAGGAGGACAGGGGGGGGCCTACGAGCAGTACTTC.

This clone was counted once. The CDR3 DNA is TGTGCCAGCAGCTTGGAAGGGACAGCTTACAATGAGCAGTTCTTC. It yields the protein CASSLEGTAYNEQFF. The chain recombines TRBV5-5 with TRBJ2-1; 7 bases line up with TRBD1. The trim removed 0 bases at V and 4 bases at J, leaving 4 bases unmatched. The CDR3 loop spans 15 amino acids. Germline CDR1 is SGHKS and CDR2 is YYEKEE (reference sequence).

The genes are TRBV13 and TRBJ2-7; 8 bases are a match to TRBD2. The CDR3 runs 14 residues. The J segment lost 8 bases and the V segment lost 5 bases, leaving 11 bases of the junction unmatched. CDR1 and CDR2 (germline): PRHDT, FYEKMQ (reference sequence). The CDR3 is CASSPAGGPHQQYF. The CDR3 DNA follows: TGTGCCAGCAGCCCGGCGGGAGGCCCCCACCAGCAGTACTTC.

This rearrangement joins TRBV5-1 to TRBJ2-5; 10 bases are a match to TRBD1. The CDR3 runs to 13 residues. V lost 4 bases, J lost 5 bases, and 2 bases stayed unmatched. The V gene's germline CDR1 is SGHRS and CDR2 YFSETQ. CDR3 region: CASSMGQGETQYF. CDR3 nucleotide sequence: TGCGCCAGCAGCATGGGACAGGGGGAGACCCAGTACTTC. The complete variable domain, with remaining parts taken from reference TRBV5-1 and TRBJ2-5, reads KAGVTQTPRYLIKTRGQQVTLSCSPISGHRSVSWYQQTPGQGLQFLFEYFSETQRNKGNFPGRFSGRQFSNSRSEMNVSTLELGDSALYLCASSMGQGETQYFGPGTRLLVL.